The T cell receptor beta chain under discussion was sequenced for a study of blood T cells in healthy people across ages. It was with a sample-barcoded 5' primer and a J-beta primer mix that a second PCR of about 7 to 12 cycles was run. TCRdb reanalysed the 5' RACE reads using MiXCR and keeps one entry per CDR3 protein. The data contain about 690,000 distinct CDR3 sequences, around two fifths of them singletons. Points from the study as a whole: The diversity estimates, figures obtained from one million T cells, were considered underestimates.

This CDR3 is built from 14 residues. Germline V CDR1 and CDR2: DFQATT, SNEGSKA (reference sequence). Germline trimming cut 5 bases from V and 13 bases from J; bases unmatched to any gene: 15. On this clonotype: What it binds is not known. Possible read error: a much larger clone is one base away.

The genes are TRBV20-1 and TRBJ2-1; 9 bases fit TRBD2. The sequencing input was blood. This sequence originates from a man of 80 years or more in good health. The CDR3 loop reads CSASGLATQETQFF. As DNA, the CDR3 is TGCAGTGCTTCAGGACTAGCGACACAAGAGACCCAGTTCTTC.